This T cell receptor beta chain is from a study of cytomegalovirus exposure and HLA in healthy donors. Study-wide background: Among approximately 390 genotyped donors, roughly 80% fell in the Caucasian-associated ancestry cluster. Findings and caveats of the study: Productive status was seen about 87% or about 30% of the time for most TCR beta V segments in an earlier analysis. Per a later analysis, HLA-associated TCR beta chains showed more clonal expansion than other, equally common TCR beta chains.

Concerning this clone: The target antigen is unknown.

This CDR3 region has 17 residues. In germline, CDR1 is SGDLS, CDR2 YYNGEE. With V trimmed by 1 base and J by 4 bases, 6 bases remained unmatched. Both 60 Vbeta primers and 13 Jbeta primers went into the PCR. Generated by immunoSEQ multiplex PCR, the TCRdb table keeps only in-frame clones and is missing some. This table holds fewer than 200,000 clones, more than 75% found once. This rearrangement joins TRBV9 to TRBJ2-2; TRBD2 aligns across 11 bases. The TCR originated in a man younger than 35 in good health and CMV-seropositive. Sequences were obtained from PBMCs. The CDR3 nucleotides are TGTGCCAGCAGCGTAAACCCTAGCGGGGGGATCACCGGGGAGCTGTTTTTT. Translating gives CASSVNPSGGITGELFF.